The rows below give T cell receptor beta chains drawn from one sample of a study of control samples from healthy donors and cancer patients. Libraries were prepared by immunoSEQ multiplex PCR; TCRdb keeps only in-frame clonotypes and omits some of them. In the table there are more than 20,000 clones, around 85% of which are singletons. The sequencing input was PBMCs. The receptors originated from a man aged 60 to 75 with head and neck cancer. CDR3s leave out the opening cysteine and the closing phenylalanine or tryptophan. Each record gives: V gene, CDR3 length, CDR3 protein.

v_call: TRBV18
cdr3_length: 13
cdr3_aa: ASSPGTEGNYGYT

v_call: TRBV3-1/TRBV3-2
cdr3_length: 11
cdr3_aa: ASSQAGTNEQY

v_call: TRBV6-2/TRBV6-3
cdr3_length: 12
cdr3_aa: ASSGRASTDTQY

v_call: TRBV7-9
cdr3_length: 9
cdr3_aa: ASSFDRVQF

v_call: TRBV7-6
cdr3_length: 11
cdr3_aa: ASSLAGANVLT

v_call: TRBV5-1
cdr3_length: 12
cdr3_aa: ASSPGQGPYGYT

v_call: TRBV7-9
cdr3_length: 15
cdr3_aa: ASSLALAGASYNEQF

v_call: TRBV11-2
cdr3_length: 11
cdr3_aa: ASSLAGANEQF

v_call: TRBV5-8
cdr3_length: 9
cdr3_aa: ASSLEDSQR

v_call: TRBV19
cdr3_length: 11
cdr3_aa: ASSVVMNTEAF

v_call: TRBV19
cdr3_length: 15
cdr3_aa: ASSAFYRGQAFNEQF

v_call: TRBV10-3
cdr3_length: 11
cdr3_aa: AITGPQVPEQF

v_call: TRBV20-1
cdr3_length: 9
cdr3_aa: SATERATQY

v_call: TRBV25-1
cdr3_length: 13
cdr3_aa: ASSELVGRGHEQF

v_call: TRBV28
cdr3_length: 14
cdr3_aa: ASDSAGAILNTEAF

v_call: TRBV9
cdr3_length: 11
cdr3_aa: ASSAQPNTEAF

v_call: TRBV10-3
cdr3_length: 12
cdr3_aa: AISAPSQNTEAF

v_call: TRBV9
cdr3_length: 13
cdr3_aa: ASSPNSGRLSEQF

v_call: TRBV3-1/TRBV3-2
cdr3_length: 12
cdr3_aa: ASSQVTESSPLH

v_call: TRBV9
cdr3_length: 14
cdr3_aa: ASREGVGRSNSPLH

v_call: TRBV6-5
cdr3_length: 12
cdr3_aa: ASSYGARSYEQY

v_call: TRBV2
cdr3_length: 12
cdr3_aa: ASSEADRQGTQY

v_call: TRBV3-1/TRBV3-2
cdr3_length: 14
cdr3_aa: ASSQTEGLNNSPLH

v_call: TRBV2
cdr3_length: 10
cdr3_aa: ASSEEGGQHT

v_call: TRBV15
cdr3_length: 11
cdr3_aa: ATSLSGSQTQY

v_call: TRBV2
cdr3_length: 13
cdr3_aa: ASSVGGFSTDTQY

v_call: TRBV7-8
cdr3_length: 14
cdr3_aa: AGSLRGGVWNEKLF

v_call: TRBV6-6
cdr3_length: 13
cdr3_aa: ASSYSGQGREAQY

v_call: TRBV5-6
cdr3_length: 16
cdr3_aa: ASTVGVDLRRGKNIQY

v_call: TRBV11-3
cdr3_length: 12
cdr3_aa: ASSIGTGGCEQY

v_call: TRBV7-9
cdr3_length: 12
cdr3_aa: ASSFPGLNTEAF

v_call: TRBV19
cdr3_length: 14
cdr3_aa: ASSRSQGSGANVLT

v_call: TRBV19
cdr3_length: 14
cdr3_aa: ASSMHQGSSGNTIY

v_call: TRBV3-1/TRBV3-2
cdr3_length: 14
cdr3_aa: ASSPRGGPGGNTIY

v_call: TRBV28
cdr3_length: 12
cdr3_aa: ASSFLSGTDTQY

v_call: TRBV10-1
cdr3_length: 12
cdr3_aa: ASSDHRGNTEAF

v_call: TRBV6-5
cdr3_length: 12
cdr3_aa: ASRTSGGYNEQF

v_call: TRBV6-5
cdr3_length: 13
cdr3_aa: ASTLTGGGSYEQY

v_call: TRBV7-9
cdr3_length: 12
cdr3_aa: ASSLGRSNQPQH

v_call: TRBV19
cdr3_length: 12
cdr3_aa: ASSPDRGSQPQH

v_call: TRBV30
cdr3_length: 13
cdr3_aa: ACTKGHFSGNTIY